The TCR beta chain described here comes from a study of OX40 agonist ivuxolimab in advanced cancers. Some clones are missing from TCRdb's copy, which holds only in-frame ones; the method was immunoSEQ multiplex PCR. The sample has roughly 66,000 clones, 65% to 90% seen once; the top ten hold 0.7%. The germline CDR1 and CDR2 sequences are SGHRS and YFSETQ. The V end lost 0 bases, the J end lost 6 bases, and 11 bases lay between the germline ends. The CDR3 length is 14 residues. The source material was CD4+ or CD8+ T cells sorted from blood, sampled in a trial of the OX40 agonist ivuxolimab. The sequence came from an adult with an advanced solid tumor such as melanoma, head and neck, liver or kidney cancer. This chain connects TRBV5-1 to TRBJ2-3; D perhaps matches TRBD1 (5 bases). This CDR3 is CASSLAQGLDTQYF. CDR3 bases: TGCGCCAGCAGCTTGGCTCAGGGTCTTGATACGCAGTATTTT.